These 3 T cell receptor beta chains originate from one sample sequenced in a study of blood T cells in healthy people across ages. For the second PCR, which ran for about 6 to 12 cycles, a sample-barcoded 5' primer and a J-beta primer mix were used. In TCRdb, the 5' RACE reads were re-called with MiXCR into one record per CDR3 protein. The sample has fewer than 800,000 distinct CDR3 sequences, approximately 25% seen once; the top ten hold under 9.5%. The same specimen was also included in a second study, on T cells of mothers and their children.

Specimen: blood. These receptors were collected from a boy younger than 18 in good health.

In its sample, this clonotype was seen a few times. The chain couples TRBV29-1 to TRBJ1-6; no clear D. This CDR3 has 12 amino acids. The germline V gene encodes CDR1 SQVTM and CDR2 ANQGSEA. The V end lost 7 bases, the J end lost 0 bases, and 4 bases lay between the germline ends. As DNA, the CDR3 is TGCAGCGAGATCTCCTATAATTCACCCCTCCACTTT. Protein: CSEISYNSPLHF.

The chain combines TRBV28 with TRBJ2-5; D gene ambiguous. The CDR3 is 15 residues long. Germline assignment: CDR1 MDHEN and CDR2 SYDVKM. Trimming shortened V by 5 bases and J by 4 bases, and 17 bases separated the two germline ends. The CDR3 reads CASSTRTGRLETQYF. CDR3 in DNA: TGTGCCAGCAGTACCAGAACCGGCCGTCTAGAGACCCAGTACTTC.

The genes are TRBV5-1 and TRBJ1-6, with 8 bases fitting TRBD1. CDR3 length: 14 amino acids. V was clipped by 2 bases and J by 10 bases; unmatched bases: 5. Germline-derived CDR1 and CDR2 are SGHRS and YFSETQ. The DNA of the CDR3 is TGCGCCAGCAGCTTCGGACAGGGACCCTCACCCCTCCACTTT. Protein sequence: CASSFGQGPSPLHF.